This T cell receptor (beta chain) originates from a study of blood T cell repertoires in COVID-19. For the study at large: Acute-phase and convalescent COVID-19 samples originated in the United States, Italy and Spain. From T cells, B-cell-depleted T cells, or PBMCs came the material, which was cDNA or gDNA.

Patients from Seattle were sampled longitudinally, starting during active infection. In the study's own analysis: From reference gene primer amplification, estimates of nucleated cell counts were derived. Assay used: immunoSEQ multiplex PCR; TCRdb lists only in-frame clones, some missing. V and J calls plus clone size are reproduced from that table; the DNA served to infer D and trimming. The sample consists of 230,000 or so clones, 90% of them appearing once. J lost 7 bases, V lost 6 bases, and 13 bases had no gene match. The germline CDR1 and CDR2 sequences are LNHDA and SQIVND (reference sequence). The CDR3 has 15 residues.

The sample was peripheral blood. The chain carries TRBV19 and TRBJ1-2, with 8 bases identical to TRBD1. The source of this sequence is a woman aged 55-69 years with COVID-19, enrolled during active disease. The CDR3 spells CASSSQGAVTFGYTF. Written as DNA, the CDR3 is TGTGCCAGTAGCTCTCAGGGGGCCGTTACGTTTGGCTACACCTTC. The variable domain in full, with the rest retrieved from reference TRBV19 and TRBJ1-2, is DGGITQSPKYLFRKEGQNVTLSCEQNLNHDAMYWYRQDPGQGLRLIYYSQIVNDFQKGDIAEGYSVSREKKESFPLTVTSAQKNPTAFYLCASSSQGAVTFGYTFGSGTRLTVV.